The 21 T cell receptor beta chains presented below share a single source sample, sequenced in a study of cytomegalovirus exposure and HLA in healthy donors. Vbeta (60) and Jbeta (13) primers were used in the PCR. The method was immunoSEQ multiplex PCR; TCRdb's version includes in-frame clones alone and lacks a portion of them. The table includes around 130,000 clones, 65% to 75% detected once. The source material was PBMCs. These receptors all come from a man in his forties in good health and CMV-seropositive.

Comments on this clone: Other DNA variants within this sample encode the same CDR3. The chain has TRBV28 and TRBJ1-5; 9 bases agree with TRBD1. The CDR3 is 15 amino acids. The J segment lost 4 bases and the V segment lost 6 bases, leaving 7 bases of the junction unmatched. Germline CDR1 MDHEN, CDR2 SYDVKM. The CDR3 nucleotides are TGTGCCAGCAGGTCCTCCGGGACAGGGAATCAGCCCCAGCATTTT. Translating gives CASRSSGTGNQPQHF.

V gene TRBV19 combines with J gene TRBJ1-2; TRBD1 might be the D (6 bases). CDR3 size: 16 residues. Between the trimmed V and J ends, which lost 2 bases and 4 bases, there was a span of 17 bases. CDR1 and CDR2 from the germline V gene are LNHDA and SQIVND (reference sequence). The CDR3 DNA sequence: TGTGCCAGTAGTATAAAGGTCGGGGGGCCGGTCTATGGCTACACCTTC. Protein: CASSIKVGGPVYGYTF.

The chain recombines TRBV7-2 with TRBJ1-2; 7 bases match TRBD1. V dropped 5 bases and J dropped 5; count of bases not matched to a gene: 5. There are 13 residues in the CDR3. From germline, CDR1 is SGHTA and CDR2 FQGNSA. For the CDR3, the DNA is TGTGCCAGCAGCAACCCGACAGGGTATGGCTACACCTTC. As protein: CASSNPTGYGYTF.

The rearrangement links TRBV5-8 to TRBJ2-5; 14 positions match TRBD2. Germline CDR1 and CDR2: SGHTS and YDEGEE. V lost 2 bases, J lost 1 base, and 1 base stayed unmatched. The CDR3 length is 16 residues. CDR3 DNA: TGTGCCAGCAGCTTCGGACTAGCGGGAGGCCAAGAGACCCAGTACTTC. This translates into CASSFGLAGGQETQYF.

This chain joins TRBV5-1 and TRBJ2-1, with TRBD2 as a possible D gene (6 bases). V lost 1 base and J 8 bases, leaving 10 bases between the germline ends. Germline CDR1 SGHRS, CDR2 YFSETQ. This CDR3 is built from 13 residues. The CDR3 loop reads CASSLTSLDEQFF. CDR3 nucleotides: TGCGCCAGCAGCTTGACTAGCCTCGATGAGCAGTTCTTC.

The chain carries TRBV6-5 and TRBJ2-7, with D maybe TRBD1 (5 bases). This CDR3 contains 15 residues. The V end was cut by 2 bases, the J end by 5 bases, with 16 bases between. Germline lookup yields CDR1 MNHEY and CDR2 SVGAGI. CDR3 region: CASSYRTNINNEQYF. The DNA for the CDR3 is TGTGCCAGCAGTTACCGGACAAACATAAATAACGAGCAGTACTTC.

This chain joins TRBV27 and TRBJ1-1, with D unclear. Germline CDR1 MNHEY, CDR2 SMNVEV (reference sequence). Trimming stripped 1 base from V and 1 base from J, with 13 bases between. The length of the CDR3 is 16 residues. The CDR3 sequence: CASSLFSGLGNTEAFF. CDR3 nucleotides: TGTGCCAGCAGTTTATTCTCAGGATTAGGGAACACTGAAGCTTTCTTT.

This clone showed up just a few times. The chain employs TRBV6-1 and TRBJ1-5; D is possibly TRBD1 (6 bases). The CDR3 is 15 residues long. Germline CDR1 and CDR2: MNHNS and SASEGT. Trimming cost V 6 bases and J 0 bases, with 12 bases left between them. The CDR3 coding sequence is TGTGCCAGCAGAGTGGACAGCGATAGCAATCAGCCCCAGCATTTT. It codes for CASRVDSDSNQPQHF.

The chain links TRBV28 to TRBJ2-7; the match to TRBD1 covers 8 bases. Losses at the gene ends were 7 bases for V and 4 bases for J; bases not matched to a gene: 3. The CDR3 contains 12 residues. Germline loops: CDR1 MDHEN, CDR2 SYDVKM. The CDR3 nucleotides read TGTGCCAGCAACAGGGGGTCTTACGAGCAGTACTTC. It translates to CASNRGSYEQYF.

This clone appeared a few times. This chain's CDR3 is CASSHLGGETQYF. The CDR3 nucleotides are TGTGCCAGTAGTCACCTAGGGGGAGAGACCCAGTACTTC. The chain is built from TRBV19 and TRBJ2-5; perhaps TRBD1 as D (6 bases). CDR1 and CDR2 from the germline V gene are LNHDA and SQIVND (reference sequence). The CDR3 is 13 residues long. Trimming took 5 bases from V and 4 from J, leaving 11 bases between them.

The CDR3 bases are TGTGCCAGCAGTTCCAGGGGGAGCCCCTCTGGGGCCAACGTCCTGACTTTC. It codes for CASSSRGSPSGANVLTF. The gene calls are TRBV28 and TRBJ2-6, with 7 bases matching TRBD1. Trimming took 4 bases from V and 0 from J; bases not matched to a gene: 6. Germline V gene data show CDR1 as MDHEN and CDR2 as SYDVKM. The CDR3 loop spans 17 amino acids.

This clone was counted a single time. CDR3 coding DNA: TGCGCCAGCCGGTACGGAGGGAATCAAGAAGCTTTCTTT. Protein: CASRYGGNQEAFF. This chain joins TRBV4-1 and TRBJ1-1; D call uncertain. This CDR3 comprises 13 residues. The V gene lost 8 bases and the J gene lost 8 bases, with 18 bases spanning the gap. Germline CDR1 reads MGHRA; CDR2 reads YSYEKL.

This clone was found once. The V call is TRBV6-6, the J call TRBJ2-1, with 8 bases aligning to TRBD2. Per the germline V gene, CDR1 is MNHNY and CDR2 is SVGAGI (reference sequence). The CDR3 is 14 residues long. Trimming cost V 2 bases and J 7 bases; bases outside gene matches: 4. CDR3 protein: CASSYPGTSNEQFF. In nucleotides, the CDR3 is TGTGCCAGCAGTTACCCCGGGACTAGTAATGAGCAGTTCTTC.

The chain joins TRBV13 to TRBJ2-1; the D gene is possibly TRBD1 (5 bases). Trimming cost V 6 bases and J 9 bases, with 12 bases left between them. The CDR3 totals 12 residues. CDR1 and CDR2 (germline): PRHDT, FYEKMQ (reference sequence). The CDR3 is CASSFRVTEQFF. CDR3 nucleotide sequence: TGTGCCAGCAGTTTCAGGGTTACTGAGCAGTTCTTC.

This clone was counted a single time. The chain employs TRBV5-8 and TRBJ1-2; D gene ambiguous. Germline CDR1 SGHTS, CDR2 YDEGEE. V lost 4 bases and J 4 bases, leaving 8 bases between the germline ends. CDR3 length: 12 residues. The CDR3 loop is CASSHLPYGYTF. In DNA form, the CDR3 reads TGTGCCAGCAGCCACCTACCCTATGGCTACACCTTC.

This clone was observed a few times. V is TRBV5-1 and J is TRBJ1-1; 9 nucleotides line up with TRBD1. Germline CDR1 reads SGHRS; CDR2 reads YFSETQ. CDR3 size: 16 residues. Trimming took 4 bases from V and 2 from J; bases not matched to a gene: 9. CDR3 nucleotide sequence: TGCGCCAGCAGCGAACAGGGGGCGCGAGGTAACACTGAAGCTTTCTTT. This translates into CASSEQGARGNTEAFF. Supplemented by reference TRBV5-1 and TRBJ1-1, the full variable domain reads KAGVTQTPRYLIKTRGQQVTLSCSPISGHRSVSWYQQTPGQGLQFLFEYFSETQRNKGNFPGRFSGRQFSNSRSEMNVSTLELGDSALYLCASSEQGARGNTEAFFGQGTRLTVV.

The rearrangement joins TRBV28 to TRBJ1-2; the D is unclear. V was trimmed by 4 bases and J by 6 bases, leaving 9 bases between them. This CDR3 spans 12 amino acids. CDR1 is MDHEN and CDR2 is SYDVKM in the germline V gene. CDR3: CASSSGFDGYTF. The CDR3, as DNA: TGTGCCAGCAGTTCCGGGTTTGATGGCTACACCTTC.

This sequence joins TRBV5-1 and TRBJ1-3; 10 nucleotides agree with TRBD1. Germline lookup yields CDR1 SGHRS and CDR2 YFSETQ. The CDR3 has 16 amino acids. V trimming: 1 base; J trimming: 1 base; junction bases outside the gene matches: 2. The CDR3 DNA reads TGCGCCAGCAGCTTGAGGGACAGGGGATCTGGAAACACCATATATTTT. As protein: CASSLRDRGSGNTIYF.

V and J are TRBV7-9 and TRBJ2-3, with TRBD2 identical over 10 bases. The CDR3 has 17 amino acids. J was trimmed by 0 bases and V by 8 bases; bases with no gene match: 11. CDR1 SEHNR and CDR2 FQNEAQ come from the germline V gene (reference sequence). In DNA form, the CDR3 reads TGTGCCAGCCGCCCTAGCGGGGGCGGGTTTAGCACAGATACGCAGTATTTT. Encoded protein: CASRPSGGGFSTDTQYF. The full variable domain, in which reference TRBV7-9 and TRBJ2-3 provide the parts outside the CDR3, is DTGVSQNPRHKITKRGQNVTFRCDPISEHNRLYWYRQTLGQGPEFLTYFQNEAQLEKSRLLSDRFSAERPKGSFSTLEIQRTEQGDSAMYLCASRPSGGGFSTDTQYFGPGTRLTVL.

This sequence joins TRBV19 and TRBJ2-4; 7 bases line up with TRBD1. Germline CDR1 LNHDA, CDR2 SQIVND (reference sequence). J gave up 7 bases and V 11 bases, and 17 bases lay outside the gene matches. This CDR3 has 15 residues. The CDR3 is CASTAPGTVENIQYF. The CDR3, as DNA: TGTGCCTCCACCGCCCCGGGGACAGTTGAGAACATTCAGTACTTC.

This rearrangement joins TRBV15 to TRBJ1-6; D perhaps matches TRBD1 (5 bases). Trimming stripped 1 base from V and 10 bases from J, with 17 bases between. The CDR3 covers 16 residues. The germline V gene has CDR1 LNHNV and CDR2 YYDKDF (reference sequence). The CDR3 loop reads CATSRGGVFSESPLHF. The CDR3 nucleotides read TGTGCCACCAGCAGAGGGGGGGTTTTCTCTGAGTCACCCCTCCACTTT.